The 29 T cell receptor beta chains below all came from one sample that was sequenced in a study of blood T cell repertoires in COVID-19. Sequenced by immunoSEQ multiplex PCR; TCRdb stores in-frame clones only, minus some. The repertoire includes about 90,000 clones, about 85% of them detected once, and over 9.5% sits in the top ten. Specimen: peripheral blood. The receptors were gathered from a woman between 65 and 79 years old with active or convalescent COVID-19.

The chain combines TRBV5-6 with TRBJ1-2, with a weak D call TRBD1 (6 bases). The CDR3 has 13 residues. Germline values: CDR1 SGHDT, CDR2 YYEEEE. V was cut by 4 bases and J by 8 bases, with 15 bases left in between. The CDR3 region has the DNA TGTGCCAGCAGCCCTAGGACGGGGACAGGCTACACCTTC. Translation gives CASSPRTGTGYTF.

The chain has TRBV5-5 and TRBJ2-5; TRBD1 is a possible D gene (5 bases). Germline CDR1 SGHKS, CDR2 YYEKEE (reference sequence). The ends were cut back, 3 bases at V and 2 bases at J, with 17 bases in the middle. This CDR3 is built from 16 residues. CDR3: CASSWTPQRTQETQYF. The CDR3 coding sequence is TGTGCCAGCAGCTGGACCCCCCAAAGGACACAAGAGACCCAGTACTTC.

The count of this clone is one. This chain uses TRBV28 with TRBJ1-5; the D is unclear. The CDR3 consists of 12 residues. V was clipped by 3 bases and J by 6 bases, with 6 bases between them. The germline V gene has CDR1 MDHEN and CDR2 SYDVKM. The CDR3 spells CASSFSIQPQHF. DNA of the CDR3: TGTGCCAGCAGTTTTTCCATTCAGCCCCAGCATTTT.

V usage is TRBV27 and J usage is TRBJ1-1; D gene unclear. Germline V gives CDR1 MNHEY, CDR2 SMNVEV (reference sequence). Trimming removed 8 bases at V and 2 bases at J, with 6 bases between. The CDR3 runs to 11 residues. The CDR3 DNA reads as TGTGCCAGCGGCACAAACACTGAAGCTTTCTTT. Protein product: CASGTNTEAFF.

This chain connects TRBV4-1 to TRBJ2-7; TRBD1 matches 9 bases. The CDR3 has 15 residues. The V gene's germline CDR1 is MGHRA and CDR2 YSYEKL. V lost 8 bases, J lost 7 bases, and 15 bases stayed unmatched. CDR3 DNA sequence: TGCGCCAGCGCCCAAGGTGGGACAGGGATGAGGGAGCAGTACTTC. It is translated as CASAQGGTGMREQYF.

The rearrangement uses TRBV4-3 and TRBJ2-1; D is possibly TRBD2 (5 bases). The germline V and J ends were trimmed by 0 bases and 8 bases, with 14 bases remaining between them. Germline V gene data show CDR1 as LGHNA and CDR2 as YSLEER. The CDR3 contains 15 residues. This CDR3 reads CASSQEERGSHEQFF. As DNA, the CDR3 is TGCGCCAGCAGCCAAGAAGAACGGGGATCGCATGAGCAGTTCTTC.

The gene calls are TRBV10-3 and TRBJ2-3, with D possibly being TRBD2 (6 bases). From germline, CDR1 is ENHRY and CDR2 SYGVKD. CDR3 length: 17 amino acids. The V and J ends lost 0 bases and 1 base respectively, with 14 bases between them. The CDR3 DNA sequence: TGTGCCATCAGTGAGTCCTGGCGGGGTGGGCGCACAGATACGCAGTATTTT. Amino acids: CAISESWRGGRTDTQYF.

J is TRBJ2-1 and V is TRBV7-8; D gene unclear. The germline gives CDR1 SGHVS, CDR2 FQNEAQ. V lost 3 bases and J lost 7, with 16 bases in between. This CDR3 comprises 15 residues. The CDR3 DNA follows: TGTGCCAGCAGCTTCCTAGGATTAGGTCTTAATGAGCAGTTCTTC. Its translation is CASSFLGLGLNEQFF.

The chain has TRBV5-4 and TRBJ2-1; D unresolved. Germline V gene sequence: CDR1 SGHNT, CDR2 YYREEE (reference sequence). This CDR3 has 13 amino acids. The V gene lost 4 bases and the J gene lost 7 bases, with 12 bases spanning the gap. CDR3 DNA sequence: TGTGCCAGCAGCCGCGGTAGAGAGAATGAGCAGTTCTTC. This encodes CASSRGRENEQFF.

The chain carries TRBV7-2 and TRBJ1-1; 9 bases match TRBD1. V gave up 4 bases and J gave up 5 bases; unmatched junction bases: 5. Looked up from germline, CDR1 is SGHTA and CDR2 is FQGNSA. The CDR3 consists of 14 residues. The DNA of the CDR3 is TGTGCCAGCAGCTCAGCGACAGGGGGGACTGAAGCTTTCTTT. This sequence encodes CASSSATGGTEAFF.

The V gene is TRBV25-1, the J gene TRBJ1-1, with TRBD1 matching over 11 bases. The junction had 10 bases not matched to a gene; V was cut back by 7 bases and J by 3 bases. This CDR3 is 16 amino acids long. CDR1 and CDR2 from the germline V gene are MGHDK and SYGVNS. Here the CDR3 reads CASTTRTGGWDTEAFF. The CDR3 DNA is TGTGCCAGCACCACCCGGACAGGGGGCTGGGACACTGAAGCTTTCTTT. The complete variable domain, with remaining parts taken from reference TRBV25-1 and TRBJ1-1, reads EADIYQTPRYLVIGTGKKITLECSQTMGHDKMYWYQQDPGMELHLIHYSYGVNSTEKGDLSSESTVSRIRTEHFPLTLESARPSHTSQYLCASTTRTGGWDTEAFFGQGTRLTVV.

The chain uses TRBV4-2 and TRBJ1-6; D is unresolved. The V end lost 0 bases, the J end lost 2 bases, and 8 bases lay between the germline ends. This CDR3 region has 16 residues. In germline, CDR1 is LGHNA, CDR2 YNFKEQ. CDR3 in amino acids: CASSQDQSAYNSPLHF. CDR3 sequence (DNA): TGTGCCAGCAGCCAAGATCAGTCCGCCTATAATTCACCCCTCCACTTT.

The CDR3 DNA reads as TGTGCCAGCAGTTACTCGGCGCTAGCGGGGGGGTACAATGAGCAGTTCTTC. This translates into CASSYSALAGGYNEQFF. The chain is built from TRBV6-2 or TRBV6-3 and TRBJ2-1, with TRBD2 identical over 12 bases. This CDR3 is 17 amino acids long. V lost 0 bases and J lost 4; bases outside the gene matches: 4. Germline lookup yields CDR1 MNHEY and CDR2 SVGEGT.

The genes are TRBV6-5 and TRBJ2-7; 8 bases are shared with TRBD2. This CDR3 comprises 15 residues. Losses at the gene ends were 2 bases for V and 4 bases for J; bases not matched to a gene: 7. Germline lookup yields CDR1 MNHEY and CDR2 SVGAGI. The CDR3 loop is CASSYSGSGEYEQYF. The CDR3 nucleotides read TGTGCCAGCAGTTACAGTGGTAGCGGGGAGTACGAGCAGTACTTC.

This chain connects TRBV2 to TRBJ1-5; 7 bases line up with TRBD1. V lost 6 bases and J lost 2; bases outside the gene matches: 4. Germline V gene lookup returns CDR1 SNHLY and CDR2 FYNNEI. There are 14 residues in the CDR3. CDR3 in amino acids: CASSRGFRNQPQHF. For the CDR3, the DNA is TGTGCCAGCAGCAGGGGGTTTCGCAATCAGCCCCAGCATTTT.

This clone was recorded a few times. The CDR3 DNA reads as TGTGCCAGCAGGGGCAGGGCAAGTTTCGAGCAGTACTTC. This gives the protein CASRGRASFEQYF. The chain employs TRBV2 and TRBJ2-7; perhaps TRBD1 as D (5 bases). Germline V lookup: CDR1 SNHLY, CDR2 FYNNEI. The CDR3 extends over 13 amino acids. V was cut by 6 bases and J by 6 bases, with 15 bases left in between.

This chain uses TRBV5-6 with TRBJ1-2, with 7 bases fitting TRBD1. CDR3 length: 15 amino acids. CDR1 SGHDT and CDR2 YYEEEE come from the germline V gene. Unmatched junction bases numbered 12, after V lost 4 bases and J lost 6 bases. CDR3 DNA sequence: TGTGCCAGCAGCAGGCCGACAGGGAATTTGAATGGCTACACCTTC. Amino acids: CASSRPTGNLNGYTF.

This clone was observed a single time. V gene TRBV11-2 combines with J gene TRBJ2-2; the match to TRBD2 covers 7 bases. The germline gives CDR1 SGHAT, CDR2 FQNNGV. The CDR3 is 16 residues long. Trimming at V came to 5 bases and at J to 0 bases, leaving 6 bases not matched to a gene. The CDR3 loop reads CASSRPSGTNTGELFF. CDR3 DNA: TGTGCCAGCAGCAGGCCTAGCGGTACGAACACCGGGGAGCTGTTTTTT.

The chain is built from TRBV19 and TRBJ1-2; D unclear. This CDR3 has 12 amino acids. V was pared by 5 bases and J by 3 bases, with 7 bases between. Germline V lookup: CDR1 LNHDA, CDR2 SQIVND (reference sequence). As DNA, the CDR3 is TGTGCCAGTAGTCTAAAAGACTATGGCTACACCTTC. Encoded protein: CASSLKDYGYTF.

A few counts support this clone. V and J are TRBV7-2 and TRBJ1-6, with TRBD1 as a possible D gene (6 bases). V lost 5 bases and J lost 10, with 12 bases in between. The CDR3 loop spans 13 amino acids. Germline V CDR1 and CDR2: SGHTA, FQGNSA. CDR3 amino acids: CASSPNRESPLHF. DNA for the CDR3: TGTGCCAGCAGCCCTAACAGGGAATCACCCCTCCACTTT.

The chain links TRBV28 to TRBJ1-3; 9 positions match TRBD1. There are 15 residues in the CDR3. With V trimmed by 3 bases and J by 1 base, 1 base remained unmatched. Germline CDR1 reads MDHEN; CDR2 reads SYDVKM. The CDR3 loop is CASSFGTGSGNTIYF. CDR3 sequence (DNA): TGTGCCAGCAGTTTCGGGACAGGGTCTGGAAACACCATATATTTT.

The chain is built from TRBV18 and TRBJ2-1; D is possibly TRBD2 (5 bases). V was shortened by 4 bases and J by 9 bases, with 10 bases between the two germline ends. The CDR3 sequence is 12 residues long. The V gene's germline CDR1 is KGHSH and CDR2 LQKENI. CDR3 in amino acids: CASSQPAGEQFF. CDR3 nucleotide sequence: TGTGCCAGCTCACAACCGGCGGGTGAGCAGTTCTTC.

The V call is TRBV6-2 or TRBV6-3, the J call TRBJ1-1, with D possibly matching TRBD1 (6 bases). This CDR3 comprises 16 residues. V was trimmed by 6 bases and J by 6 bases, leaving 23 bases between them. Germline V gives CDR1 MNHEY, CDR2 SVGEGT. The CDR3 is CASSPYLQGRSAEAFF. The CDR3 DNA reads as TGTGCCAGCAGCCCTTATCTACAGGGTCGATCGGCTGAAGCTTTCTTT.

In its sample, this clone was seen once. The chain links TRBV11-2 to TRBJ2-7; D is unresolved. CDR1 is SGHAT and CDR2 is FQNNGV in the germline V gene. The CDR3 runs 14 residues. The germline V and J ends were trimmed by 2 bases and 0 bases, with 8 bases remaining between them. DNA for the CDR3: TGTGCCAGCAGCTTATGGCCAAGCTCCTACGAGCAGTACTTC. Translation gives CASSLWPSSYEQYF.

The genes are TRBV18 and TRBJ2-7; D is possibly TRBD1 (6 bases). Trimming removed 5 bases at V and 1 base at J, with 18 bases between. This CDR3 has 16 amino acids. Germline assignment: CDR1 KGHSH and CDR2 LQKENI. The CDR3 region has the DNA TGTGCCAGCTCATCCAAACAGGGTCGCCTTTCCTACGAGCAGTACTTC. Its protein is CASSSKQGRLSYEQYF. The full variable domain, in which reference TRBV18 and TRBJ2-7 provide the parts outside the CDR3, is NAGVMQNPRHLVRRRGQEARLRCSPMKGHSHVYWYRQLPEEGLKFMVYLQKENIIDESGMPKERFSAEFPKEGPSILRIQQVVRGDSAAYFCASSSKQGRLSYEQYFGPGTRLTVT.

The CDR3 DNA reads TGTGCCAGCAGCCACCAACAGGGAGGGGGGGATCAGCCCCAGCATTTT. Translating gives CASSHQQGGGDQPQHF. The chain joins TRBV4-2 to TRBJ1-5; the D gene is possibly TRBD1 (6 bases). Trimming took 3 bases from V and 5 from J, leaving 17 bases between them. Germline CDR1 LGHNA, CDR2 YNFKEQ. This CDR3 is built from 16 residues.

The chain uses TRBV5-1 and TRBJ2-1; perhaps TRBD1 as D (7 bases). The CDR3 runs 15 residues. Trimming took off 4 bases at V and 4 bases at J, with 15 bases between the two ends. Per germline, CDR1 SGHRS and CDR2 YFSETQ. The CDR3 reads CASSGGTASYNEQFF. In nucleotides, the CDR3 is TGCGCCAGCAGCGGGGGGACAGCTTCTTACAATGAGCAGTTCTTC.

In this sample, this clone turned up once. The V and J genes are TRBV7-2 and TRBJ1-1; D ambiguous. Germline V gene lookup returns CDR1 SGHTA and CDR2 FQGNSA. Trimming took off 1 base at V and 0 bases at J, with 6 bases between the two ends. The length of the CDR3 is 14 residues. The CDR3 bases are TGTGCCAGCAGCTTAGGTCGGGTGAACACTGAAGCTTTCTTT. This sequence encodes CASSLGRVNTEAFF.

This clone was counted only a few times. The V gene is TRBV28, the J gene TRBJ1-5; D is uncertain. The germline gives CDR1 MDHEN, CDR2 SYDVKM. V lost 4 bases and J lost 4, with 8 bases in between. This CDR3 has 13 amino acids. CDR3 nucleotides: TGTGCCAGCAGTTCCTGGCCGAATCAGCCCCAGCATTTT. This encodes CASSSWPNQPQHF. Complete variable domain (other parts from reference TRBV28 and TRBJ1-5): DVKVTQSSRYLVKRTGEKVFLECVQDMDHENMFWYRQDPGLGLRLIYFSYDVKMKEKGDIPEGYSVSREKKERFSLILESASTNQTSMYLCASSSWPNQPQHFGDGTRLSIL.